This TCR beta chain stems from a study of regulatory T cells in long-lasting Graves disease. This clonotype was observed many times. Time point given: persistent/refractory GD, antithyroid drugs over 5 years with positive TRAb. From RNA extracted from PBMCs, the TCR library was made. The CDR3 extends over 14 amino acids. With 5 bases removed from V and 3 bases from J, the gap between germline ends came to 10 bases. Germline assignment: CDR1 MDHEN and CDR2 SYDVKM. Arm-PCR with iRepertoire HTBI primers amplified the CDR3 regions for these TCR beta libraries. TCRdb independently ran MiXCR on the multiplex PCR reads; one entry per CDR3 protein. The table includes about 470,000 distinct CDR3 sequences, roughly 20% detected once.

The genes are TRBV28 and TRBJ1-4; a weak D match, TRBD1 (5 bases). The source is a female donor with Graves disease. Material: peripheral blood mononuclear cells (PBMCs), obtained when the disease was refractory, from a patient treated with antithyroid drugs. CDR3 coding DNA: TGTGCCAGCAGTCAGGGACCTTCTAATGAAAAACTGTTTTTT. Its protein product is CASSQGPSNEKLFF. The full variable domain, its missing parts supplied by reference TRBV28 and TRBJ1-4, is DVKVTQSSRYLVKRTGEKVFLECVQDMDHENMFWYRQDPGLGLRLIYFSYDVKMKEKGDIPEGYSVSREKKERFSLILESASTNQTSMYLCASSQGPSNEKLFFGSGTQLSVL.